The next 14 T cell receptor beta chains were all read from a single sample in a study of shared clonotypes between healthy human individuals. Method: immunoSEQ multiplex PCR; TCRdb's copy keeps in-frame clones and lacks some. This table holds about 580,000 clones, roughly 98% found once. Naive CD8 cells were CD45RO-negative, positively selected for CCR7, excluding terminally differentiated effector memory CD45RA+ cells. Sequencing was carried out using naive CD8+ T cells sorted from blood. Source of these receptors: a man aged 30-40 years in good health.

The DNA of the CDR3 is TGTGCCAGCAGCTTAGTCCAGCAGTTCTTC. This gives the protein CASSLVQQFF. The rearrangement uses TRBV11-2 and TRBJ2-1, with D unclear. Germline values: CDR1 SGHAT, CDR2 FQNNGV. The CDR3 has 10 residues. Trimming took off 1 base at V and 11 bases at J, with 3 bases between the two ends.

This clone was observed once. The chain is built from TRBV5-1 and TRBJ1-2; D might be TRBD1 (5 bases). The germline V and J ends were trimmed by 3 bases and 6 bases, with 9 bases remaining between them. Germline values: CDR1 SGHRS, CDR2 YFSETQ. The CDR3 spans 12 residues. The CDR3 region has the DNA TGCGCCAGCAGCTACGGGACGAATGGCTACACCTTC. As protein: CASSYGTNGYTF.

The rearrangement links TRBV11-2 to TRBJ2-1; 9 positions agree with TRBD2. Germline V gene lookup returns CDR1 SGHAT and CDR2 FQNNGV. The CDR3 has 17 residues. Unmatched junction bases numbered 8, after V lost 4 bases and J lost 1 base. The CDR3 spells CASSYRGGRASYNEQFF. The CDR3 DNA follows: TGTGCCAGCAGCTATCGGGGCGGGAGGGCATCCTACAATGAGCAGTTCTTC.

The chain joins TRBV7-9 to TRBJ1-2, with TRBD1 identical over 7 bases. There are 17 residues in the CDR3. Germline-derived CDR1 and CDR2 are SEHNR and FQNEAQ (reference sequence). V lost 0 bases to trimming and J lost 2 bases; unmatched junction nucleotides: 9. CDR3 in amino acids: CASSLAQGGTRNYGYTF. The CDR3 DNA reads as TGTGCCAGCAGCTTAGCGCAGGGGGGGACTCGCAACTATGGCTACACCTTC. The variable domain in full, with the rest retrieved from reference TRBV7-9 and TRBJ1-2, is DTGVSQNPRHKITKRGQNVTFRCDPISEHNRLYWYRQTLGQGPEFLTYFQNEAQLEKSRLLSDRFSAERPKGSFSTLEIQRTEQGDSAMYLCASSLAQGGTRNYGYTFGSGTRLTVV.

The chain carries TRBV9 and TRBJ2-7; D might be TRBD1 or TRBD2, each matching 7 bases. Per the germline V gene, CDR1 is SGDLS and CDR2 is YYNGEE. V dropped 7 bases and J dropped 6 bases, with 20 bases sitting between them. The CDR3 extends over 14 amino acids. CDR3 DNA sequence: TGTGCCAGCTCAGGGGGGGCCGGGCTTGGCGAGCAGTACTTC. Its protein product is CASSGGAGLGEQYF.

This chain uses TRBV28 with TRBJ1-5; no clear D. The germline CDR1 and CDR2 sequences are MDHEN and SYDVKM. This CDR3 is 12 amino acids long. Between the trimmed V and J ends, which lost 5 bases and 12 bases, there was a span of 14 bases. CDR3 coding DNA: TGTGCCAGCAGTCCCCCCGGATTGAGCCAGCATTTT. It yields the protein CASSPPGLSQHF.

The rearrangement uses TRBV9 and TRBJ2-6; a possible D gene is TRBD2 (6 bases). CDR3 length: 19 amino acids. Germline V gene sequence: CDR1 SGDLS, CDR2 YYNGEE. V lost 0 bases and J 0 bases, leaving 16 bases between the germline ends. Here the CDR3 reads CASSVADSGTLSGANVLTF. The CDR3 coding sequence is TGTGCCAGCAGCGTAGCGGATAGCGGTACCCTCTCTGGGGCCAACGTCCTGACTTTC.

As regards this clone: The junction departs from the called germline gene at one end, perhaps through a read error. V and J are TRBV6-6 and TRBJ2-7; TRBD1 matches 7 bases. Germline values: CDR1 MNHNY, CDR2 SVGAGI (reference sequence). The CDR3 is 12 amino acids. The CDR3 DNA sequence: TGTGCCAGCAGTTACACATTCCAGGGGGTAATCTTC. Protein product: CASSYTFQGVIF.

This clone appeared a single time. The rearrangement joins TRBV11-2 to TRBJ2-1; D is unresolved. Germline lookup yields CDR1 SGHAT and CDR2 FQNNGV. The ends were cut back, 7 bases at V and 0 bases at J, with 13 bases in the middle. This CDR3 has 15 residues. The CDR3 region has the DNA TGTGCCAGCACCCCCTACGCAGGCTCCTACAATGAGCAGTTCTTC. Encoded protein: CASTPYAGSYNEQFF.

The J gene is TRBJ1-1, the V gene TRBV28; no clear D. Trimming removed 5 bases from V and 0 bases from J, with 10 bases in between. CDR3 length: 14 amino acids. In germline, CDR1 is MDHEN, CDR2 SYDVKM. CDR3 DNA sequence: TGTGCCAGCAGTACCCGGAGGATGAACACTGAAGCTTTCTTT. As protein: CASSTRRMNTEAFF.

A word on this clone: This specimen includes other DNA sequences encoding the same CDR3. The genes are TRBV19 and TRBJ2-7, with 9 bases matching TRBD2. Germline V gene sequence: CDR1 LNHDA, CDR2 SQIVND (reference sequence). This CDR3 spans 14 amino acids. The V segment lost 3 bases and the J segment 4 bases; nucleotides outside the gene matches: 4. DNA for the CDR3: TGTGCCAGTAGTATTCTTAGCGGGAGTTACGAGCAGTACTTC. Translated, it gives CASSILSGSYEQYF.

The chain carries TRBV11-2 and TRBJ1-1; D gene uncertain. Germline V gene data show CDR1 as SGHAT and CDR2 as FQNNGV. CDR3 size: 14 residues. The ends were cut back, 1 base at V and 4 bases at J, with 10 bases in the middle. The CDR3 spells CASSLGSPSTEAFF. CDR3 nucleotides: TGTGCCAGCAGCTTAGGAAGCCCGAGCACTGAAGCTTTCTTT.

This sequence joins TRBV27 and TRBJ2-2; no reliable D call. The V gene's germline CDR1 is MNHEY and CDR2 SMNVEV (reference sequence). Trimming shortened V by 1 base and J by 1 base, and 7 bases separated the two germline ends. The CDR3 length is 15 residues. As DNA, the CDR3 is TGTGCCAGCAGTTTATGGGCAGGGAACACCGGGGAGCTGTTTTTT. This sequence encodes CASSLWAGNTGELFF.

V is TRBV7-6 and J is TRBJ2-7, with TRBD2 matching over 8 bases. The CDR3 totals 15 residues. The germline CDR1 and CDR2 sequences are SGHVS and FNYEAQ. Trimming at V came to 5 bases and at J to 1 base, leaving 7 bases not matched to a gene. This chain's CDR3 is CASSPIAGSSYEQYF. The CDR3 region has the DNA TGTGCCAGCAGCCCGATAGCGGGATCGTCCTACGAGCAGTACTTC.